This TCR beta chain was profiled in a study of PD-1 blockade in classical Hodgkin lymphoma. Findings of the study overall: Underlying causes for the observed repertoire differences were not defined, possibly disease activity or prior therapy.

Libraries were prepared by immunoSEQ multiplex PCR; TCRdb keeps only in-frame clonotypes and omits some of them. The repertoire holds 46,000 or so clones, with about three quarters as singletons. The CDR3 is 16 residues long. Trimming pared 4 bases from V and 1 base from J, leaving 15 bases between. Germline V gene data show CDR1 as SGDLS and CDR2 as YYNGEE. This clone occurred a few times. Antigen: not known. All trial patients relapsed after autologous stem cell transplantation. Best response was recorded as complete response, partial response or progressive disease. This TCR was sampled from a human donor with classical Hodgkin lymphoma. This material consisted of peripheral blood mononuclear cells (PBMCs), taken before the second cycle of nivolumab. The chain joins TRBV9 to TRBJ1-3; D unresolved. CDR3 loop: CASSYRPDLSGNTIYF. The CDR3 DNA is TGTGCCAGCAGCTATCGACCCGACCTATCTGGAAACACCATATATTTT.